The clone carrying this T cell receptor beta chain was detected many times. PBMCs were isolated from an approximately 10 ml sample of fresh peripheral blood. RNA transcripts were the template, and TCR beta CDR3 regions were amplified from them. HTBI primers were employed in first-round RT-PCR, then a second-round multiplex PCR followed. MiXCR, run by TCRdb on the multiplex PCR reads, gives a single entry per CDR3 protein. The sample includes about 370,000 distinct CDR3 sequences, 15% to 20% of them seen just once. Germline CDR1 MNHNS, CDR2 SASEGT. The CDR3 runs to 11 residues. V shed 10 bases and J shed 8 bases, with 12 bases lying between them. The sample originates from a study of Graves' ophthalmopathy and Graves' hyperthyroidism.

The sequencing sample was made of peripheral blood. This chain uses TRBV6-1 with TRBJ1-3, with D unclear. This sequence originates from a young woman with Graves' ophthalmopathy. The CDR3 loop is CATVGGHTIYF. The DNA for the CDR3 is TGTGCCACCGTCGGAGGGCACACCATATATTTT.